This T cell receptor beta chain was profiled in a study of CD8 T cells in Susac syndrome. Reverse transcription of about 0.5 to 1 ug RNA was carried out with random hexamers. One entry per CDR3 protein, called by TCRdb with MiXCR from the immunoSEQ multiplex PCR reads. The data contain 65,000 to 90,000 distinct CDR3 sequences, about 94% of them singletons. CDR1 SGHDT and CDR2 YYEEEE come from the germline V gene. This CDR3 is 13 amino acids long. V was pared by 4 bases and J by 2 bases, with 9 bases between. The V and J genes are TRBV5-6 and TRBJ1-1; D not resolved. The receptor was isolated from a human donor with multiple sclerosis. The source material was CD8+ T cells from PBMCs. In nucleotides, the CDR3 is TGTGCCAGCAGCCTAGAGTATAACACTGAAGCTTTCTTT. This translates into CASSLEYNTEAFF.